The clone carrying this T cell receptor beta chain came up a few times. Trimming cost V 1 base and J 7 bases; bases outside gene matches: 6. CDR1 and CDR2 (germline): SGHAT, FQNNGV. The CDR3 extends over 15 amino acids. The record originates from a study of blood T cell repertoires in COVID-19. The assay was immunoSEQ multiplex PCR, and TCRdb's table has in-frame clones only and misses some. The sample yields 140,000 or so clones, 65% to 85% seen once. Sequenced sample: peripheral blood. This receptor was taken from a man aged 50-59 years with active or convalescent COVID-19. This sequence joins TRBV11-2 and TRBJ2-1; 8 bases are shared with TRBD2. As DNA, the CDR3 is TGTGCCAGCAGCTTAGGAAGCGGGAGTATGAATGAGCAGTTCTTC. The encoded protein is CASSLGSGSMNEQFF.